What follows describes a single TCR beta chain. Its antigen is currently unknown. The source of the sample is a study of T cell repertoires in cytomegalovirus infection. Study-wide findings and caveats: Totalled public TCR beta family frequency picked out people who carried CMV plus the relevant HLA.

This CDR3 is built from 14 residues. V lost 4 bases, J lost 1 base, and 11 bases lay in between. The germline CDR1 and CDR2 sequences are MNHEY and SMNVEV (reference sequence). TCRdb reprocessed the reads with MiXCR, giving one entry per CDR3 protein. The data hold roughly 920,000 distinct CDR3 sequences, with less than 40% observed a single time. The specimen comprised cultured CD8+ T cells from PBMCs, sampled from culture after CMV antigen stimulation. The chain uses TRBV27 and TRBJ2-7; TRBD2 might be the D (6 bases). This receptor was identified in a human donor in good health (CMV status not recorded). Some clones in this sample may be carry-over from other donors' samples. In nucleotides, the CDR3 is TGTGCCAGCAGTTCCGGGACTCTTTCCTACGAGCAGTACTTC. Translating gives CASSSGTLSYEQYF.